Shown below are 23 T cell receptor beta chains from a single sample sequenced in a study of spatial heterogeneity in lung cancer. Time point defined: sample taken at primary tumor resection. TCRdb re-called the 5' RACE reads through MiXCR, storing one row per CDR3 protein. Of over 50,000 distinct CDR3 sequences in the sample, 6.3% were seen once. The input for sequencing was PBMCs, taken at surgery. These receptors all stem from a female donor with early-stage non-small cell lung cancer.

The CDR3 sequence is CASSSGTGEVYGYTF. As DNA, the CDR3 is TGTGCCAGCAGTTCAGGGACAGGGGAGGTCTATGGCTACACCTTC. This chain joins TRBV28 and TRBJ1-2, with 10 bases lining up with TRBD1. Germline lookup yields CDR1 MDHEN and CDR2 SYDVKM. The junction had 6 bases not matched to a gene; V was cut back by 4 bases and J by 4 bases. The CDR3 runs 15 residues.

This clonotype was observed a handful of times. This chain connects TRBV20-1 to TRBJ1-5, with D possibly TRBD1 on 6 matching bases. V shed 5 bases and J shed 0 bases, with 14 bases lying between them. Germline lookup yields CDR1 DFQATT and CDR2 SNEGSKA (reference sequence). The CDR3 runs 15 residues. This CDR3 reads CSAPDRGYSNQPQHF. CDR3 coding DNA: TGCAGTGCTCCGGACAGAGGTTATAGCAATCAGCCCCAGCATTTT.

This clonotype was picked up many times. This chain links TRBV10-3 with TRBJ2-1; 13 bases agree with TRBD2. Germline CDR1 ENHRY, CDR2 SYGVKD. V shed 6 bases and J 2 bases; nucleotides not matched to a gene: 4. The CDR3 totals 16 residues. The CDR3 DNA reads as TGTGCCATCAGACCGGGACTAGCGGGAACCTACAATGAGCAGTTCTTC. It codes for CAIRPGLAGTYNEQFF.

Ten or more counts support this clonotype. The chain employs TRBV6-1 and TRBJ1-1, with D possibly being TRBD1 (6 bases). V lost 5 bases and J lost 1, with 8 bases in between. CDR1 and CDR2 (germline): MNHNS, SASEGT. CDR3 length: 13 residues. The CDR3 here is CASSWGQNTEAFF. In DNA form, the CDR3 reads TGTGCCAGCAGTTGGGGACAGAACACTGAAGCTTTCTTT.

This clonotype has only a few counts. The chain recombines TRBV20-1 with TRBJ2-7; D unresolved. The CDR3 runs to 14 residues. Germline V gene sequence: CDR1 DFQATT, CDR2 SNEGSKA (reference sequence). V was trimmed by 2 bases and J by 2 bases, leaving 13 bases between them. The CDR3 spells CSARKDGLAYEQYV. In DNA, the CDR3 is TGCAGTGCTAGAAAGGACGGGTTAGCCTACGAGCAGTACGTC.

This chain links TRBV19 with TRBJ1-2, with D possibly matching TRBD1 (5 bases). The V end lost 5 bases, the J end lost 3 bases, and 16 bases lay between the germline ends. Per the germline V gene, CDR1 is LNHDA and CDR2 is SQIVND (reference sequence). The CDR3 length is 15 residues. The CDR3 loop is CASSPHRDGDYGYTF. The CDR3 DNA is TGTGCCAGTAGTCCTCACCGGGACGGAGACTATGGCTACACCTTC.

This clonotype was recorded at least ten times. Germline and junction disagree at one end, which may indicate a read error. The chain's CDR3 is CASSLGPGNTIYF. In DNA form, the CDR3 reads TGTGCTAGCAGCTTAGGTCCTGGAAACACCATATATTTT. The chain has TRBV7-7 and TRBJ1-3, with D uncertain. The CDR3 spans 13 residues. From germline, CDR1 is SSHAT and CDR2 FNYEAQ (reference sequence).

This clonotype was found many times. The chain joins TRBV9 to TRBJ2-7; 8 bases are shared with TRBD1. V shed 3 bases and J 6 bases; nucleotides not matched to a gene: 8. Germline V lookup: CDR1 SGDLS, CDR2 YYNGEE. This CDR3 spans 14 amino acids. This CDR3 is CASSGPGQDTEQYF. CDR3 in DNA: TGTGCCAGCAGCGGGCCGGGACAGGACACCGAGCAGTACTTC.

This clonotype was counted between two and nine times. The rearrangement uses TRBV5-1 and TRBJ2-2; no clear D gene. The V gene's germline CDR1 is SGHRS and CDR2 YFSETQ. Trimming left V 4 bases short and J 2 bases short, with 15 bases between. This CDR3 contains 16 residues. As DNA, the CDR3 is TGCGCCAGCAGCCCGATCCCTCGTGACAACACCGGGGAGCTGTTTTTT. Translated: CASSPIPRDNTGELFF.

This clonotype was seen ten or more times. This rearrangement joins TRBV25-1 to TRBJ2-7; D not resolved. The germline V gene encodes CDR1 MGHDK and CDR2 SYGVNS. The CDR3 loop spans 11 amino acids. Trimming took 7 bases from V and 12 from J, leaving 16 bases between them. CDR3 nucleotide sequence: TGTGCCAGCACCTACCAGGCAGAGTCGTACTTC. This translates into CASTYQAESYF.

This clonotype counts as medium-sized. The chain uses TRBV11-2 and TRBJ2-7; 9 bases line up with TRBD1. The V gene's germline CDR1 is SGHAT and CDR2 FQNNGV. The CDR3 has 16 amino acids. V was pared by 3 bases and J by 6 bases, with 12 bases of the junction left unmatched. CDR3 sequence reads: CASSFGAGTGSLEQYF. DNA of the CDR3: TGTGCCAGCAGCTTCGGGGCCGGGACAGGGTCCCTCGAGCAGTACTTC.

This clonotype was found many times. This chain links TRBV10-3 with TRBJ1-2; no clear D. This CDR3 has 15 residues. Germline V gene sequence: CDR1 ENHRY, CDR2 SYGVKD. V was trimmed by 0 bases and J by 8 bases, leaving 16 bases between them. This CDR3 is CAISESSFRREGYTF. The DNA of the CDR3 is TGTGCCATCAGTGAGTCGAGCTTTCGGAGGGAAGGCTACACCTTC.

This clonotype was found many times. This chain joins TRBV12-3 or TRBV12-4 and TRBJ1-5; a weak D match, TRBD1 (5 bases). Trimming stripped 7 bases from V and 7 bases from J, with 17 bases between. This CDR3 has 14 residues. CDR3 DNA sequence: TGTGCCAGCACTGCCAGGGCGGGAAGGCAGCCCCAGCATTTT. Translated, it gives CASTARAGRQPQHF.

There are many counts of this clonotype. The V gene is TRBV29-1, the J gene TRBJ2-1; 7 nucleotides align to TRBD2. The J segment lost 7 bases and the V segment lost 2 bases, leaving 8 bases of the junction unmatched. Per the germline V gene, CDR1 is SQVTM and CDR2 is ANQGSEA. The CDR3 is made up of 14 amino acids. This CDR3 is CSVERDPGGNEQFF. Written as DNA, the CDR3 is TGCAGCGTTGAAAGGGACCCGGGGGGTAATGAGCAGTTCTTC.

This clonotype showed up many times. V is TRBV28 and J is TRBJ2-7; 8 positions match TRBD1. J gave up 4 bases and V 3 bases, and 11 bases lay outside the gene matches. Looked up from germline, CDR1 is MDHEN and CDR2 is SYDVKM. This CDR3 is 16 amino acids long. The CDR3 DNA is TGTGCCAGCAGTTTTGGGGCGACAGGGGCCGCTTACGAGCAGTACTTC. Translated, it gives CASSFGATGAAYEQYF. The full variable domain, in which reference TRBV28 and TRBJ2-7 provide the parts outside the CDR3, is DVKVTQSSRYLVKRTGEKVFLECVQDMDHENMFWYRQDPGLGLRLIYFSYDVKMKEKGDIPEGYSVSREKKERFSLILESASTNQTSMYLCASSFGATGAAYEQYFGPGTRLTVT.

This clonotype was seen repeatedly, ten times or more. The rearrangement joins TRBV6-6 to TRBJ2-3; D is undetermined. Trimming took 2 bases from V and 5 from J, leaving 2 bases between them. The CDR3 covers 11 residues. The germline V gene has CDR1 MNHNY and CDR2 SVGAGI (reference sequence). Written as DNA, the CDR3 is TGTGCCAGCAGTTACGAAGATACGCAGTATTTT. It yields the protein CASSYEDTQYF.

The V and J genes are TRBV3-1 and TRBJ2-3, with 8 nucleotides matching TRBD1. CDR1 is LGHDT, CDR2 YNNKEL, per germline (reference sequence). Trimming cost V 5 bases and J 2 bases; bases outside gene matches: 6. The CDR3 runs to 15 residues. CDR3 sequence: CASSWGQAATDTQYF. CDR3 coding DNA: TGTGCCAGCAGCTGGGGACAGGCGGCCACAGATACGCAGTATTTT.

The sample holds a few counts of this clonotype. The chain joins TRBV18 to TRBJ2-7; D not resolved. Germline CDR1 reads KGHSH; CDR2 reads LQKENI. CDR3 length: 12 amino acids. For the CDR3, the DNA is TGTGTCAGCTCCCCGGGCTCCTACGAGCAGTACGTC. As protein: CVSSPGSYEQYV.

This clonotype was observed many times. The J gene is TRBJ2-6, the V gene TRBV25-1, with 7 bases lining up with TRBD1. CDR3 size: 19 residues. Germline-derived CDR1 and CDR2 are MGHDK and SYGVNS. V lost 2 bases to trimming and J lost 0 bases; unmatched junction nucleotides: 10. The CDR3 loop reads CASSEQWRQGFSGANVLTF. In DNA, the CDR3 is TGTGCCAGCAGTGAACAATGGAGACAGGGCTTCTCTGGGGCCAACGTCCTGACTTTC. Supplemented by reference TRBV25-1 and TRBJ2-6, the full variable domain reads EADIYQTPRYLVIGTGKKITLECSQTMGHDKMYWYQQDPGMELHLIHYSYGVNSTEKGDLSSESTVSRIRTEHFPLTLESARPSHTSQYLCASSEQWRQGFSGANVLTFGAGSRLTVL.

This chain uses TRBV7-9 with TRBJ1-6; D uncertain. CDR1 is SEHNR, CDR2 FQNEAQ, per germline (reference sequence). The CDR3 contains 9 residues. V was shortened by 5 bases and J by 14 bases, with 4 bases between the two germline ends. The DNA for the CDR3 is TGTGCCAGCAGCCCAACCCTCCACTTT. Translation: CASSPTLHF. The variable domain in full, with the rest retrieved from reference TRBV7-9 and TRBJ1-6, is DTGVSQNPRHKITKRGQNVTFRCDPISEHNRLYWYRQTLGQGPEFLTYFQNEAQLEKSRLLSDRFSAERPKGSFSTLEIQRTEQGDSAMYLCASSPTLHFGNGTRLTVT.

This clonotype was recorded at least ten times. The chain joins TRBV30 to TRBJ2-2; maybe TRBD1 (6 bases). There are 16 residues in the CDR3. Germline assignment: CDR1 GTSNPN and CDR2 SVGIG (reference sequence). V was clipped by 3 bases and J by 2 bases, with 16 bases between them. CDR3 DNA: TGTGCCTGGAGATCCGGGACAACGACTAACACCGGGGAGCTGTTTTTT. Translating gives CAWRSGTTTNTGELFF.

This clonotype was counted ten times or more. The rearrangement uses TRBV10-3 and TRBJ2-7, with TRBD2 matching 7 bases. Per the germline V gene, CDR1 is ENHRY and CDR2 is SYGVKD. This CDR3 contains 14 residues. J gave up 2 bases and V 4 bases, and 5 bases lay outside the gene matches. DNA for the CDR3: TGTGCCATCAGTGGGGGGAGGGCGCCCTACGAGCAGTACGTC. Encoded protein: CAISGGRAPYEQYV.

This clonotype was counted ten times or more. The chain links TRBV6-1 to TRBJ1-4; weak D call: TRBD1 (5 bases). V was clipped by 3 bases and J by 16 bases, with 15 bases between them. CDR1 and CDR2 (germline): MNHNS, SASEGT. CDR3 length: 12 residues. CDR3 bases: TGTGCCAGCAGTGATCTACGACAGCCCCCGTTTTTT. As protein: CASSDLRQPPFF.